This T cell receptor (beta chain) comes out of a study of cytotoxic CD8 clonotypes in ibrutinib-treated CLL. Whole-study context: Patients attained about 24 partial and 2 complete responses; at median around 63 months, around 15 remained remitted while about twelve progressed.

Some clones are missing from TCRdb's copy, which holds only in-frame ones; the method was immunoSEQ multiplex PCR. The sample shows almost 85,000 clones, about 86% of them seen only once. CDR3 size: 15 residues. Germline lookup yields CDR1 MNHEY and CDR2 SMNVEV (reference sequence). Trimming pared 1 base from V and 3 bases from J, leaving 11 bases between. Sequencing used PBMCs, obtained before ibrutinib treatment. The sequence came from a human donor with chronic lymphocytic leukemia. The genes are TRBV27 and TRBJ2-3, with TRBD2 as a possible D gene (5 bases). In nucleotides, the CDR3 is TGTGCCAGCAGTTTATATGGCGGGTCGACAGATACGCAGTATTTT. Residues: CASSLYGGSTDTQYF.